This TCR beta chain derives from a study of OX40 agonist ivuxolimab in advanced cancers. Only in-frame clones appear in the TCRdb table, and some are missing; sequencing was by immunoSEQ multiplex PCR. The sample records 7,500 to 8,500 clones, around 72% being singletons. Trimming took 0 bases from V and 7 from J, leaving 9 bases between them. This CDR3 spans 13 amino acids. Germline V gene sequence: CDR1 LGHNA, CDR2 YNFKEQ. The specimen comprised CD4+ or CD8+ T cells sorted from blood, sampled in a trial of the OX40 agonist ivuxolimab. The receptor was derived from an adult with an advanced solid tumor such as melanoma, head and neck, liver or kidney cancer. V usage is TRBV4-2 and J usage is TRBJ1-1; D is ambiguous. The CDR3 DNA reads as TGTGCCAGCAGCCAAGAAGGAAATGTTGAAGCTTTCTTT. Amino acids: CASSQEGNVEAFF.